This TCR beta chain was sequenced in a study of cytomegalovirus exposure and HLA in healthy donors. Study-level information: HLA-typed donors were the source of around 77 million unique TCRs held in an early data release.

Findings and caveats of the study: Excluded: some indistinguishable V segments such as TRBV6-2 and TRBV6-3. Only CMV serostatus was available as immune exposure information.

The germline V gene has CDR1 SGHVS and CDR2 FQNEAQ. V dropped 1 base and J dropped 1 base, with 10 bases sitting between them. The CDR3 runs 15 residues. Primers for the PCR totalled 60 Vbeta and 13 Jbeta. TCRdb keeps only in-frame clones here, not all; method: immunoSEQ multiplex PCR. Counted here are approximately 54,000 clones, more than 70% occurring once; the ten biggest clones make up 3% to 3.5%. Of note for this clone: Its cognate antigen is unknown.

This TCR was recovered from a woman aged 18-29 years in good health and CMV-seronegative. V and J are TRBV7-8 and TRBJ1-1; no clear D. Material for sequencing was PBMCs. This CDR3 reads CASSLDTRKNTEAFF. CDR3 sequence (DNA): TGTGCCAGCAGCTTAGACACCAGAAAGAACACTGAAGCTTTCTTT. Variable domain in full (rest from reference TRBV7-8 and TRBJ1-1): GAGVSQSPRYKVAKRGQDVALRCDPISGHVSLFWYQQALGQGPEFLTYFQNEAQLDKSGLPSDRFFAERPEGSVSTLKIQRTQQEDSAVYLCASSLDTRKNTEAFFGQGTRLTVV.